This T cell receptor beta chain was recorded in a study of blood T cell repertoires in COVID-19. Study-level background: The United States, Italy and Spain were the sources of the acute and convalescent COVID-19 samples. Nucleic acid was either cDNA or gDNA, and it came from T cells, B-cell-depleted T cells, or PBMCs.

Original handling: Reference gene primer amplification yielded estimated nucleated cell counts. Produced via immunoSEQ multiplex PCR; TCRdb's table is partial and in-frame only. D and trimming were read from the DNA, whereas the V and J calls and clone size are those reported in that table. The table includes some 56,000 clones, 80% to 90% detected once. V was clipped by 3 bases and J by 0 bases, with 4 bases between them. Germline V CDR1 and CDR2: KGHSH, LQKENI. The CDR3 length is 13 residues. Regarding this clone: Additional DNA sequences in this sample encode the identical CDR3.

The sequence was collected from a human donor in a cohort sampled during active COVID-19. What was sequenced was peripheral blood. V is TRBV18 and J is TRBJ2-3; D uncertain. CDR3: CASSPPSTDTQYF. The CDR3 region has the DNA TGTGCCAGCTCACCTCCTAGCACAGATACGCAGTATTTT.